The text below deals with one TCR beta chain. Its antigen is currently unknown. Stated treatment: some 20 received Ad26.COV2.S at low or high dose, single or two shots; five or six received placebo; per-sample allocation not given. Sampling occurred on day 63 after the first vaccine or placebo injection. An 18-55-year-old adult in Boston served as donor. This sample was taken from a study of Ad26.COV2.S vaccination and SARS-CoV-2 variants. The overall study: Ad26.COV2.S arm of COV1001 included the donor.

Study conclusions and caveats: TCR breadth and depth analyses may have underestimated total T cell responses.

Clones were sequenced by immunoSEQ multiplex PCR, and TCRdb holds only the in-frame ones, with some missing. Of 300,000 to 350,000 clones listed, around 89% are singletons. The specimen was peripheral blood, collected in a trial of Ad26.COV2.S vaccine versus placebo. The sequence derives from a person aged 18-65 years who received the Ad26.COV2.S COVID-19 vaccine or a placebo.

The CDR3 bases are TGTGCCAGCTCACCCGACAGTCGCCCCTCCAATGAGCAGTTCTTC. Translated, it gives CASSPDSRPSNEQFF. The chain couples TRBV18 to TRBJ2-1; a possible D gene is TRBD1 (5 bases). The V gene's germline CDR1 is KGHSH and CDR2 LQKENI. This CDR3 comprises 15 residues. The ends were cut back, 3 bases at V and 6 bases at J, with 15 bases in the middle.